The 6 T cell receptor beta chains reported below all come from one sample, sequenced in a study of blood T cell repertoires in COVID-19. The repertoire was sequenced with immunoSEQ multiplex PCR; TCRdb's copy has only in-frame clones and lacks some. This sample carries 150,000 or so clones, about 88% of them seen once, and the ten largest clones take more than 25%. The sample comprised peripheral blood. The receptors were sampled from a man in his sixties with acute or convalescent COVID-19.

The CDR3 reads CASSPRGGGISYNEQFF. CDR3 bases: TGTGCCAGCAGCCCACGAGGCGGAGGGATCTCCTACAATGAGCAGTTCTTC. This sequence joins TRBV9 and TRBJ2-1; TRBD2 is a possible D gene (6 bases). The V gene lost 4 bases and the J gene lost 0 bases, with 17 bases spanning the gap. Germline CDR1 SGDLS, CDR2 YYNGEE. The CDR3 runs to 17 residues.

This chain joins TRBV19 and TRBJ1-1; the D is unclear. Germline V gives CDR1 LNHDA, CDR2 SQIVND (reference sequence). Trimming removed 3 bases at V and 0 bases at J, with 5 bases between. The CDR3 runs 13 residues. CDR3 sequence (DNA): TGTGCCAGTAGTATCAGTCTGAACACTGAAGCTTTCTTT. Its translation: CASSISLNTEAFF.

The gene calls are TRBV5-6 and TRBJ2-7, with D possibly matching TRBD2 (6 bases). Trimming removed 4 bases from V and 2 bases from J, with 16 bases in between. The CDR3 covers 15 residues. CDR1 is SGHDT, CDR2 YYEEEE, per germline. For the CDR3, the DNA is TGTGCCAGCAGCCCCCGAGGGCGGGGACCCTACGAGCAGTACGTC. Translating it yields CASSPRGRGPYEQYV.

J is TRBJ2-3 and V is TRBV29-1; D might be TRBD1 (6 bases). The V gene's germline CDR1 is SQVTM and CDR2 ANQGSEA. Trimming took off 4 bases at V and 3 bases at J, with 11 bases between the two ends. The CDR3 contains 13 residues. In DNA, the CDR3 is TGCAGCGTTGTCCTTCAGGGGACAGATACGCAGTATTTT. It encodes CSVVLQGTDTQYF.

CDR3 in DNA: TGTGCCAGCAGCCTCTGGGGGGGAGAGACCCAGTACTTC. Protein product: CASSLWGGETQYF. The rearrangement links TRBV14 to TRBJ2-5; 7 bases align to TRBD2. J gave up 4 bases and V 4 bases, and 3 bases lay outside the gene matches. The CDR3 spans 13 residues. Germline lookup yields CDR1 SGHDN and CDR2 FVKESK.

CDR3 in amino acids: CASAETGGWSDTQYF. The CDR3, as DNA: TGTGCCAGTGCAGAGACAGGGGGCTGGTCAGATACGCAGTATTTT. V usage is TRBV19 and J usage is TRBJ2-3; 10 nucleotides line up with TRBD1. Germline lookup yields CDR1 LNHDA and CDR2 SQIVND (reference sequence). This CDR3 has 15 residues. V lost 8 bases, J lost 4 bases, and 9 bases stayed unmatched.